This TCR beta chain is drawn from a study of cytomegalovirus exposure and HLA in healthy donors. Broader study findings: Later analysis associated a missense DCLRE1C variant with TCR beta V- and J-gene trimming. The listing of some 170 TCR beta chains classed them as cytomegalovirus-associated. Generally TCR sequences proved uncommon, though certain public TCRs appeared in numerous donors.

The CDR3 is made up of 14 amino acids. Germline V gives CDR1 SGHNT, CDR2 YYREEE (reference sequence). V lost 0 bases and J 3 bases, leaving 6 bases between the germline ends. The sample holds a few counts of this clone. Antigen unknown. It was with 60 Vbeta and 13 Jbeta primers that the PCR ran. Method: immunoSEQ multiplex PCR; TCRdb's copy keeps in-frame clones and lacks some. The sample holds around 120,000 clones; roughly 80% are singletons and the top ten take about 3.4%. Nominal health characterized the donors when sampled, though unrecorded immune exposures were likely. The sequenced sample consisted of PBMCs. The J gene is TRBJ2-2, the V gene TRBV5-4; D remains unclear. This TCR was sampled from a man under 40 in good health and CMV-seronegative. The CDR3 sequence: CASSLGVDTGELFF. CDR3 nucleotide sequence: TGTGCCAGCAGCTTGGGAGTTGACACCGGGGAGCTGTTTTTT.